The 14 T cell receptor beta chains below all came from one sample that was sequenced in a study of blood T cell repertoires in COVID-19. The method was immunoSEQ multiplex PCR; TCRdb's version includes in-frame clones alone and lacks a portion of them. This table has about 60,000 clones, 91% appearing once. Sequenced sample: peripheral blood. These receptors were taken from a human donor in a cohort sampled during active COVID-19.

The chain joins TRBV10-1 to TRBJ2-3; 11 nucleotides match TRBD1. Unmatched junction bases numbered 2, after V lost 6 bases and J lost 3 bases. The CDR3 loop spans 14 amino acids. CDR1 is WNHNN, CDR2 SYGVQD, per germline (reference sequence). This chain's CDR3 is CASSGTGGTDTQYF. The CDR3 DNA is TGCGCCAGCAGCGGGACAGGGGGGACAGATACGCAGTATTTT.

The CDR3 bases are TGTGCCAGCAGTGTATACGGTGGTGGCTACACCTTC. This codes for CASSVYGGGYTF. J is TRBJ1-2 and V is TRBV2; D unclear. The length of the CDR3 is 12 residues. V lost 4 bases to trimming and J lost 7 bases, with 10 bases between them. Germline CDR1 and CDR2: SNHLY and FYNNEI.

Concerning this clone: Germline and junction disagree at one end, which may indicate a read error. The chain uses TRBV5-1 and TRBJ2-7; the match to TRBD1 covers 7 bases. CDR1 is SGHRS and CDR2 is YFSETQ in the germline V gene. The CDR3 consists of 13 residues. DNA for the CDR3: TGCGCCAGCAGCTTGGAGACAGGGAGTACCCCCCAATTC. This translates into CASSLETGSTPQF.

The rearrangement joins TRBV30 to TRBJ2-2; D is unclear. Trimming pared 3 bases from V and 1 base from J, leaving 15 bases between. Germline V gene lookup returns CDR1 GTSNPN and CDR2 SVGIG (reference sequence). The CDR3 consists of 16 residues. The CDR3 DNA follows: TGTGCCTGGAGCCCCCCGGTTAGTAGGAACACCGGGGAGCTGTTTTTT. It is translated as CAWSPPVSRNTGELFF.

The rearrangement uses TRBV3-1 (or the pseudogene TRBV3-2) and TRBJ2-1, with 14 bases that match TRBD2. Per germline, CDR1 LGHDT and CDR2 YNNKEL (reference sequence). Germline trimming cut 0 bases from V and 6 bases from J; bases unmatched to any gene: 4. This CDR3 region has 17 residues. CDR3 bases: TGTGCCAGCAGCCAAGATCCGGGGACTAGCGGGGGCAATGAGCAGTTCTTC. As protein: CASSQDPGTSGGNEQFF.

This clone was detected once. The rearrangement uses TRBV5-1 and TRBJ1-1; TRBD1 aligns across 7 bases. Germline lookup yields CDR1 SGHRS and CDR2 YFSETQ. CDR3 length: 15 residues. The V segment lost 5 bases and the J segment 0 bases; nucleotides outside the gene matches: 7. The CDR3 region has the DNA TGCGCCAGCAGGCCAACCGGGACAGTGAACACTGAAGCTTTCTTT. Translating it yields CASRPTGTVNTEAFF.

The chain couples TRBV9 to TRBJ2-5, with TRBD1 matching 9 bases. The CDR3 is made up of 15 amino acids. J was trimmed by 5 bases and V by 4 bases; bases with no gene match: 9. Germline-derived CDR1 and CDR2 are SGDLS and YYNGEE. In DNA, the CDR3 is TGTGCCAGCAGCTCTCCGACAGGGGGATTGGAGACCCAGTACTTC. Encoded protein: CASSSPTGGLETQYF.

V and J are TRBV3-1 (or the pseudogene TRBV3-2) and TRBJ2-7; 8 bases are shared with TRBD1. The trim removed 3 bases at V and 2 bases at J, leaving 0 bases unmatched. The CDR3 is made up of 13 amino acids. Germline CDR1 LGHDT, CDR2 YNNKEL (reference sequence). The chain's CDR3 is CASSQDRAYEQYF. The CDR3 region has the DNA TGTGCCAGCAGCCAGGACAGGGCCTACGAGCAGTACTTC.

The CDR3 DNA reads TGTGCCAGCAGTTTATTGGGACAGACCACGCAAGAGACCCAGTACTTC. Amino acid sequence: CASSLLGQTTQETQYF. V and J are TRBV28 and TRBJ2-5; 7 bases fit TRBD1. The CDR3 has 16 amino acids. Looked up from germline, CDR1 is MDHEN and CDR2 is SYDVKM. J lost 2 bases, V lost 1 base, and 7 bases had no gene match.

The chain couples TRBV18 to TRBJ1-5; no definite D call. Germline values: CDR1 KGHSH, CDR2 LQKENI. With 3 bases removed from V and 4 bases from J, the gap between germline ends came to 16 bases. The CDR3 runs to 16 residues. CDR3 in DNA: TGTGCCAGCTCACCCCGGATATTGGGCCCAAATCAGCCCCAGCATTTT. As protein: CASSPRILGPNQPQHF.

The chain combines TRBV5-4 with TRBJ2-1; D is possibly TRBD1 (6 bases). The germline V gene encodes CDR1 SGHNT and CDR2 YYREEE (reference sequence). Trimming cost V 4 bases and J 4 bases, with 18 bases left between them. The CDR3 totals 16 residues. CDR3 coding DNA: TGTGCCAGCAGCGCCCGACAGGCCTCTACTTACAATGAGCAGTTCTTC. This sequence encodes CASSARQASTYNEQFF.

A single count supports this clone. The chain recombines TRBV19 with TRBJ1-5, with 10 bases identical to TRBD1. Trimming took 6 bases from V and 2 from J; bases not matched to a gene: 4. In germline, CDR1 is LNHDA, CDR2 SQIVND (reference sequence). CDR3 length: 15 residues. The DNA for the CDR3 is TGTGCCAGTAGGACAGGGGGCAGAGGCAATCAGCCCCAGCATTTT. The encoded protein is CASRTGGRGNQPQHF.

The chain joins TRBV3-1 (or the pseudogene TRBV3-2) to TRBJ2-1; TRBD2 matches 12 bases. The V gene's germline CDR1 is LGHDT and CDR2 YNNKEL (reference sequence). The CDR3 is made up of 15 amino acids. The V gene end was trimmed by 3 bases and the J gene end by 5 bases; junction bases not matched to a gene: 2. In DNA form, the CDR3 reads TGTGCCAGCAGCCAGCTAGCGGGGGGGAACAATGAGCAGTTCTTC. Amino acid sequence: CASSQLAGGNNEQFF.

This clone was counted a single time. The chain recombines TRBV28 with TRBJ2-7, with TRBD1 identical over 10 bases. Germline CDR1 and CDR2: MDHEN and SYDVKM. After removal of 7 bases from V and 9 bases from J, the junction contained 9 bases not matched to a gene. CDR3 length equals 13 residues. CDR3 sequence reads: CASNTGTGVRQYF. As DNA, the CDR3 is TGTGCCAGCAACACAGGGACAGGGGTCCGGCAGTACTTC.